This record looks at one T cell receptor beta chain sequence and its context. Its antigen is as yet unknown. V was trimmed by 1 base and J by 6 bases, leaving 15 bases between them. The CDR3 is made up of 15 amino acids. Germline assignment: CDR1 SGHRS and CDR2 YFSETQ. All of the donors resided in Nashville, Tennessee, and each was a Caucasian adult. The sample comes from a study of shared clonotypes between healthy human individuals. Study details: For every donor, three CD4 naive, three CD4 memory, two CD8 naive and one CD8 memory plates were used. Study-wide findings and caveats: Memory subsets had estimated richness that was generally smaller than that of naive subsets. Clonotypes shared by all four donors outscored non-shared clonotypes in generation probability.

Produced via immunoSEQ multiplex PCR; TCRdb's table is partial and in-frame only. The table records 950,000 to 1,100,000 clones, around 76% of them present only once. The sequenced material came from memory CD4+ T cells sorted from blood. This sample's subset: CD45RA-negative fraction. The receptor was derived from a man aged 18 to 29 in good health. The chain links TRBV5-1 to TRBJ2-3, with unresolved D. CDR3 nucleotide sequence: TGCGCCAGCAGCTTGAGTGCCGGGCTTCGGGATACGCAGTATTTT. Protein: CASSLSAGLRDTQYF. Using reference TRBV5-1 and TRBJ2-3 for the parts outside the CDR3, the full variable domain is KAGVTQTPRYLIKTRGQQVTLSCSPISGHRSVSWYQQTPGQGLQFLFEYFSETQRNKGNFPGRFSGRQFSNSRSEMNVSTLELGDSALYLCASSLSAGLRDTQYFGPGTRLTVL.